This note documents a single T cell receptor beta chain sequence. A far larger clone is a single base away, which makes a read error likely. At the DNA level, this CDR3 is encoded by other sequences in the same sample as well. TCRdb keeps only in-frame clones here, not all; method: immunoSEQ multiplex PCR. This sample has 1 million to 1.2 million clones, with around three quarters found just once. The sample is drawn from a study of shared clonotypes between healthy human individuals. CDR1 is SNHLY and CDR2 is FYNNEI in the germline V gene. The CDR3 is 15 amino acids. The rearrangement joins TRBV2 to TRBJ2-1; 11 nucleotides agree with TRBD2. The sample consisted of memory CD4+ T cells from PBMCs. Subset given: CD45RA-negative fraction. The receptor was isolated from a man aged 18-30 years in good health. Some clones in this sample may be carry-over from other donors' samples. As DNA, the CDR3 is TGTGCCAGCAGGGGAACTAGCGGGAGTGCTGGTGAGCAATTCTTC. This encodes CASRGTSGSAGEQFF.